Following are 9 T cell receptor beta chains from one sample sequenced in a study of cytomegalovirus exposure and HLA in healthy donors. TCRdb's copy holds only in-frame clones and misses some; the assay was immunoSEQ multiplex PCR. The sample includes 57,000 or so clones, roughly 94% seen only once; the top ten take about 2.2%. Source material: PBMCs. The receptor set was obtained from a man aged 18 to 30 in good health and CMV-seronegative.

Written as DNA, the CDR3 is TGTGCCTCCTCCACCTCCGGGACAGGAAGCTACAATGAGCAGTTCTTC. The encoded protein is CASSTSGTGSYNEQFF. This chain joins TRBV30 and TRBJ2-1; 8 bases agree with TRBD1. CDR1 is GTSNPN and CDR2 is SVGIG in the germline V gene (reference sequence). Losses at the gene ends were 7 bases for V and 3 bases for J; bases not matched to a gene: 14. The CDR3 loop spans 16 amino acids.

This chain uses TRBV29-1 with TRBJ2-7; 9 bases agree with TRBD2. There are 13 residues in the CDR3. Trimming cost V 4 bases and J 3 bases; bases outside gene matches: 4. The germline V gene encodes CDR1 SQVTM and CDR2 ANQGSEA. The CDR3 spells CSVVASGNYEQYF. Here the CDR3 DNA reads TGCAGCGTTGTGGCTAGCGGGAACTACGAGCAGTACTTC.

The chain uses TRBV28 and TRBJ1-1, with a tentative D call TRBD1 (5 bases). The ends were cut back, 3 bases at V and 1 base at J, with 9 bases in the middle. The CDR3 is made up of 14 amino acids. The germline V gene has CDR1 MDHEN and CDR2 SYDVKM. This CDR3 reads CASSLGQRNTEAFF. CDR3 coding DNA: TGTGCCAGCAGTTTGGGGCAGAGGAACACTGAAGCTTTCTTT.

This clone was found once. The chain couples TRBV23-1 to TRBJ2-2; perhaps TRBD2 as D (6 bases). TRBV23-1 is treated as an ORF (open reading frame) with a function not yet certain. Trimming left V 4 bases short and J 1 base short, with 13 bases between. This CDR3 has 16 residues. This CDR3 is CASSPSPGENTGELFF. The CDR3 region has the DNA TGCGCCAGCAGTCCTTCACCGGGGGAGAACACCGGGGAGCTGTTTTTT.

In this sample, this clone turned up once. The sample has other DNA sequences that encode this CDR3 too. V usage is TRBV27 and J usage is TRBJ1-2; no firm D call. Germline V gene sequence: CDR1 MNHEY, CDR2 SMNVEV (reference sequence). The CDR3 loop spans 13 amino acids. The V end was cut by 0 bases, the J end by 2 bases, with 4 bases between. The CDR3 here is CASSLSGNYGYTF. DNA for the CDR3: TGTGCCAGCAGTTTATCCGGGAACTATGGCTACACCTTC.

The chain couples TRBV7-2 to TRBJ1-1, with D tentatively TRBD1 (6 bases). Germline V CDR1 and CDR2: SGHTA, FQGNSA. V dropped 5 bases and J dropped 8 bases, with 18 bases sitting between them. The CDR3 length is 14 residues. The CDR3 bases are TGTGCCAGCAGCACAGGGTTGACGGCGACAGAAGCTTTCTTT. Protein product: CASSTGLTATEAFF.

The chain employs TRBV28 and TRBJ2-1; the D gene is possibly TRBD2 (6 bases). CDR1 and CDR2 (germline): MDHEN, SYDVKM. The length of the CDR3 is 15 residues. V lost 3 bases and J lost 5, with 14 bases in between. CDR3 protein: CASSFIGRENNEQFF. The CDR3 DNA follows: TGTGCCAGCAGTTTCATTGGGCGGGAAAACAATGAGCAGTTCTTC.

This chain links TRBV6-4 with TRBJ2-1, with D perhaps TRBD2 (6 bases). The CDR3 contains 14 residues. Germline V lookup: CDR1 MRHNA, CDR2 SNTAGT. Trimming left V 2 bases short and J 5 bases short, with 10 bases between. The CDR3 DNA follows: TGTGCCAGCAGTGACGAAGGAGGGGACAATGAGCAGTTCTTC. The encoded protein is CASSDEGGDNEQFF.

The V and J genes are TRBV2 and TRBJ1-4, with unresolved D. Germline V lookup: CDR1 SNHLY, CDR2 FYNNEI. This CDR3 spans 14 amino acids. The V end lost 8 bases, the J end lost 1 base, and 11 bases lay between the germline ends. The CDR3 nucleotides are TGTGCCAGCCACCTTTCCAGAACTAATGAAAAACTGTTTTTT. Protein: CASHLSRTNEKLFF.